This T cell receptor beta chain emerged from a study of CD8+ T cells in alopecia areata. Study context: Those treated were given oral tofacitinib at 5 to 10 mg twice daily. The SALT score measured affected scalp surface percentage in treated patients. General study points: Sequenced scalp T cells also include alphabeta T cells resident in normal skin.

For this clone: The target antigen is unknown.

Germline lookup yields CDR1 DFQATT and CDR2 SNEGSKA (reference sequence). The CDR3 has 10 amino acids. Between the trimmed V and J ends, which lost 4 bases and 5 bases, there was a span of 4 bases. After isolation, RNA underwent reverse transcription to generate cDNA as the sequencing template. The repertoire was sequenced with immunoSEQ multiplex PCR; TCRdb's copy has only in-frame clones and lacks some. The table shows about 190,000 clones, with around 64% occurring only once. Treatment here: oral pan-JAK inhibitor, 5-10 mg twice daily. The specimen comprised CD4+ T cells sorted from blood, sampled at week 49, from a patient treated with tofacitinib. The sequence was obtained from a human donor with alopecia areata. The rearrangement joins TRBV20-1 to TRBJ2-3; no clear D gene. For the CDR3, the DNA is TGCAGTGCTAAGGGAGATACGCAGTATTTT. This codes for CSAKGDTQYF.